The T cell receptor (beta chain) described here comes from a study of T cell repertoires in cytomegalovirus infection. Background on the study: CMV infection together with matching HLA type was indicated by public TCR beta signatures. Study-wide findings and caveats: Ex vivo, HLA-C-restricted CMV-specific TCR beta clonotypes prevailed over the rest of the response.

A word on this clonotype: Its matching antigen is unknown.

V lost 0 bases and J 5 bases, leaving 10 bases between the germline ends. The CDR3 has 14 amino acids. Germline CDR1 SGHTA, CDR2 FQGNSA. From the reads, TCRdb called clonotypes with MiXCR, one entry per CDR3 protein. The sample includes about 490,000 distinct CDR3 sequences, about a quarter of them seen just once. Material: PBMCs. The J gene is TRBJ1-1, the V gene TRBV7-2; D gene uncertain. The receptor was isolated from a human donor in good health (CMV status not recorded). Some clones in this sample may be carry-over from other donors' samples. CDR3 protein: CASSLAGVWTEAFF. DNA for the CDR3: TGTGCCAGCAGCTTAGCGGGTGTGTGGACTGAAGCTTTCTTT.